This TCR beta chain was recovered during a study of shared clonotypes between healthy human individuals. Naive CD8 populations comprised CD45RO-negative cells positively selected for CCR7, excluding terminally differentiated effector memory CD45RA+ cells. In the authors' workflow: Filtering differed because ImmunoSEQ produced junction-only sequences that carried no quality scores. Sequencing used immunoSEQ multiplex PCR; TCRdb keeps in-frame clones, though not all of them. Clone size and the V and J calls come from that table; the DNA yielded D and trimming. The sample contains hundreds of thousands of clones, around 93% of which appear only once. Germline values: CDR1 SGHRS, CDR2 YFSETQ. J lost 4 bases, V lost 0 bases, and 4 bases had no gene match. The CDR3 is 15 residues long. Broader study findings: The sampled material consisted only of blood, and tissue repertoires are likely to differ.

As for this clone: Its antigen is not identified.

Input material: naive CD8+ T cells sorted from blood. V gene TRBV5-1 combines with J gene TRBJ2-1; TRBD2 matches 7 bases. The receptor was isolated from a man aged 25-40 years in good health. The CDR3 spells CASSLVGGEYNEQFF. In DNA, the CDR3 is TGCGCCAGCAGCTTGGTTGGGGGGGAGTACAATGAGCAGTTCTTC.